Given below is one T cell receptor beta chain in context. MiXCR, run by TCRdb on the RT-PCR reads, gives a single entry per CDR3 protein. The data show hundreds of thousands of distinct CDR3 sequences, with 11% to 15% seen just once and 3.6% held by the top ten. Per the germline V gene, CDR1 is LGHNA and CDR2 is YSLEER. V shed 4 bases, J shed 1 base, and the junction held 9 bases outside the gene matches. There are 18 residues in the CDR3. The source of this sequence is a female donor in good health, serving as a healthy control. Sequenced sample: memory CD4+ T cells from blood. V is TRBV4-3 and J is TRBJ2-2; the match to TRBD2 covers 10 bases. The chain's CDR3 is CASSRQVGLARNTGELFF. CDR3 bases: TGCGCCAGCAGCCGCCAGGTGGGACTAGCGAGGAACACCGGGGAGCTGTTTTTT.